These T cell receptor beta chains were read from a single sample in a study of early T cells in non-severe SARS-CoV-2 infection. TCRdb re-called the 5' RACE reads through MiXCR, storing one row per CDR3 protein. The table includes about 45,000 distinct CDR3 sequences, roughly 11% detected once. Material: whole blood. The receptors here all came from an adult who was a healthcare worker with PCR-confirmed SARS-CoV-2 infection or an uninfected control (not recorded which). Both conserved end residues are part of each CDR3. D genes are given only for firm matches. Not every row has a clone size; where given, it reads once, few, many or a size class.

TRBV28	NA	12	many	TRBJ2-1	CASSLLLGEQFF	TGTGCCAGCAGTTTATTACTAGGGGAGCAGTTCTTC
TRBV6-5	TRBD1	14	many	TRBJ1-2	CASSIRDRDYGYTF	TGTGCCAGCAGTATAAGAGACAGGGACTATGGCTACACCTTC
TRBV14	NA	16	many	TRBJ1-6	CASSQGGGLINSPLHF	TGTGCCAGCAGCCAAGGTGGAGGGCTAATCAATTCACCCCTCCACTTT
TRBV7-9	NA	14	NA	TRBJ2-7	CASSLVSQTYEQYF	TGTGCCAGCAGCTTAGTCTCCCAGACCTACGAGCAGTACTTC
TRBV28	NA	13	many	TRBJ2-7	CASRTGRPYEQYF	TGTGCCAGCAGAACAGGGCGGCCCTACGAGCAGTACTTC
TRBV4-3	NA	15	few	TRBJ2-3	CASSQDAQSTDTQYF	TGCGCCAGCAGCCAAGATGCACAGAGCACAGATACGCAGTATTTT
TRBV2	TRBD2	14	many	TRBJ2-7	CATAASSGSLEQYF	TGTGCCACCGCGGCGTCTAGCGGATCCCTAGAGCAGTACTTC
TRBV7-2	NA	13	NA	TRBJ2-3	CASSLGHPDTQYF	TGTGCCAGCAGCTTAGGGCACCCAGATACGCAGTATTTT
TRBV29-1	NA	13	many	TRBJ2-5	CSVVLASQETQYF	TGCAGCGTTGTGCTAGCGAGTCAAGAGACCCAGTACTTC
TRBV25-1	TRBD2	18	NA	TRBJ2-1	CASSEFLAGRSYDNEQFF	TGTGCCAGCAGTGAATTCTTAGCGGGACGCTCCTACGACAATGAGCAGTTCTTC
TRBV28	TRBD2	16	NA	TRBJ2-3	CASSPGTSGSTDTQYF	TGTGCCAGCAGTCCCGGGACTAGCGGGAGCACAGATACGCAGTATTTT
TRBV13	NA	13	many	TRBJ2-2	CASSPGVTGELFF	TGTGCCAGCAGCCCAGGGGTAACCGGGGAGCTGTTTTTT
TRBV12-3/TRBV12-4	NA	20	NA	TRBJ2-3	CASSFNPFSLTSTPTDTQYF	TGTGCCAGCAGTTTTAATCCCTTTTCTTTGACTAGTACGCCCACAGATACGCAGTATTTT
TRBV13	NA	16	many	TRBJ2-1	CASSPPAGLAYNEQFF	TGTGCCAGCAGCCCCCCCGCCGGGCTCGCCTACAATGAGCAGTTCTTC
TRBV20-1	NA	11	many	TRBJ2-7	CSAREVEEQYF	TGCAGTGCTAGAGAGGTGGAGGAGCAGTACTTC
TRBV7-9	NA	13	many	TRBJ2-7	CASSLVPFYEQYF	TGTGCCAGCAGCCTGGTACCGTTTTACGAGCAGTACTTC
TRBV7-2	NA	14	many	TRBJ2-5	CASSLGGLRETQYF	TGTGCCAGCAGCTTAGGGGGGCTTCGCGAGACCCAGTACTTC
TRBV7-8	TRBD1	15	many	TRBJ2-7	CASSHVGDRGVQQYF	TGTGCCAGCAGCCATGTAGGAGACAGGGGTGTTCAGCAGTACTTC
TRBV20-1	TRBD1	13	NA	TRBJ1-5	CSAKQGASQPQHF	TGCAGTGCTAAACAGGGGGCCAGTCAGCCCCAGCATTTT
TRBV7-2	NA	14	many	TRBJ2-3	CASTLRRGTDTQYF	TGTGCCAGCACCCTGCGGCGGGGCACAGATACGCAGTATTTT
TRBV20-1	TRBD1	16	many	TRBJ2-2	CSARRRGQANTGELFF	TGCAGTGCTAGACGCCGTGGACAGGCGAACACCGGGGAGCTGTTTTTT
TRBV12-3/TRBV12-4	NA	14	few	TRBJ2-2	CASFVPGGTGELFF	TGTGCCAGCTTCGTCCCCGGCGGGACCGGGGAGCTGTTTTTT
TRBV27	TRBD1	15	many	TRBJ1-2	CAAGQGTGKTYGYTF	TGTGCTGCAGGACAGGGGACAGGGAAAACCTATGGCTACACCTTC
TRBV27	NA	13	once	TRBJ2-1	CASSLGSPGEQFF	TGTGCCAGCAGCCTAGGGAGTCCGGGTGAGCAGTTCTTC
TRBV29-1	NA	12	NA	TRBJ1-1	CSAEATDTEAFF	TGCAGCGCAGAGGCTACAGACACTGAAGCTTTCTTT
TRBV7-3	TRBD2	16	many	TRBJ2-3	CASSLGTSEITDTQYF	TGTGCCAGCAGCCTCGGGACTAGCGAGATCACAGATACGCAGTATTTT
TRBV7-6	TRBD2	13	few	TRBJ2-1	CASSHLIAGVPSF	TGTGCCAGCAGCCACCTGATAGCGGGTGTCCCCTCATTC
TRBV6-5	NA	14	few	TRBJ2-7	CASTSQGYSYEQYF	TGTGCCAGCACTTCCCAGGGTTACTCCTACGAGCAGTACTTC
TRBV28	NA	12	NA	TRBJ2-7	CASSSRRHEQYF	TGTGCCAGCAGTTCCAGGCGGCACGAGCAGTACTTC
TRBV6-5	NA	14	NA	TRBJ1-1	CASSYPPQGSEAFF	TGTGCCAGCAGTTACCCCCCACAGGGTTCTGAAGCTTTCTTT
TRBV4-3	NA	15	many	TRBJ1-3	CASSQDDISGNTIYF	TGCGCCAGCAGCCAAGATGACATCTCTGGAAACACCATATATTTT
TRBV28	NA	15	medium-sized	TRBJ1-1	CASSFLDGGGTEAFF	TGTGCCAGCAGTTTCCTAGATGGTGGGGGCACTGAAGCTTTCTTT
TRBV10-3	TRBD2	17	NA	TRBJ2-5	CAISESFSGSSRETQYF	TGTGCCATCAGTGAGTCGTTTAGCGGGAGTTCTAGAGAGACCCAGTACTTC
TRBV6-5	NA	15	few	TRBJ1-3	CASSHRAGSGNTIYF	TGTGCCAGCAGCCACAGGGCCGGCTCTGGAAACACCATATATTTT
TRBV6-1	NA	14	many	TRBJ1-4	CASSDSGPGEKLFF	TGTGCCAGCAGTGATTCGGGCCCTGGTGAAAAACTGTTTTTT
TRBV5-6	NA	14	many	TRBJ1-1	CASSLSGVNTEAFF	TGTGCCAGCAGCTTATCTGGGGTGAACACTGAAGCTTTCTTT
TRBV28	TRBD2	15	many	TRBJ2-2	CASTGGSENTGELFF	TGTGCCAGCACGGGCGGGAGCGAGAACACCGGGGAGCTGTTTTTT
TRBV20-1	TRBD2	14	many	TRBJ2-1	CSARRSGGTLEAFF	TGCAGTGCTAGGCGATCGGGAGGCACATTGGAAGCGTTCTTC
TRBV28	NA	14	many	TRBJ1-2	CASSSRGSNYGYTF	TGTGCCAGCAGTTCCCGAGGGTCCAACTATGGCTACACCTTC